The 23 T cell receptor beta chains reported below all come from one sample, sequenced in a study of cytomegalovirus exposure and HLA in healthy donors. The study ran its PCR with 60 Vbeta and 13 Jbeta primers. Here immunoSEQ multiplex PCR was the method, and the copy in TCRdb shows in-frame clones only, minus some. The sample holds roughly 120,000 clones, about four fifths seen once. The sample consisted of PBMCs. The receptors derive from a man aged 40-49 years in good health and CMV-seronegative.

The chain has TRBV7-6 and TRBJ1-4, with D tentatively TRBD1 (5 bases). With 5 bases removed from V and 5 bases from J, the gap between germline ends came to 15 bases. CDR3 length equals 15 residues. The germline V gene encodes CDR1 SGHVS and CDR2 FNYEAQ. The CDR3 region is CASSPWDGLNEKLFF. Here the CDR3 DNA reads TGTGCCAGCAGCCCATGGGACGGACTAAATGAAAAACTGTTTTTT.

In the case of this clone: Compared with germline, one end of the junction differs, possibly owing to a read error. DNA of the CDR3: TGTGCCACCTCAGGGGGCATAGGAAACAGTCAGTACTTC. Amino acid sequence: CATSGGIGNSQYF. The chain recombines TRBV10-3 with TRBJ2-4, with TRBD1 identical over 8 bases. Germline CDR1 is ENHRY and CDR2 is SYGVKD. This CDR3 is 13 amino acids long.

V is TRBV18 and J is TRBJ2-5, with 9 positions matching TRBD1. Germline lookup yields CDR1 KGHSH and CDR2 LQKENI. The CDR3 runs to 15 residues. Trimming cost V 6 bases and J 2 bases; bases outside gene matches: 7. In DNA form, the CDR3 reads TGTGCCAGCTCCCAAGACAGGGGGGCGCAAGAGACCCAGTACTTC. Its translation is CASSQDRGAQETQYF.

This clone was seen only a few times. The CDR3 nucleotides are TGTGCCAGCAGCGCCCGGGACAGGGGCCTTGAAAAACTGTTTTTT. Translated, it gives CASSARDRGLEKLFF. V gene TRBV9 combines with J gene TRBJ1-4; 10 positions agree with TRBD1. Germline V gives CDR1 SGDLS, CDR2 YYNGEE. CDR3 length: 15 amino acids. The J segment lost 7 bases and the V segment lost 3 bases, leaving 6 bases of the junction unmatched.

The chain carries TRBV5-4 and TRBJ1-3, with TRBD1 identical over 8 bases. V lost 0 bases, J lost 12 bases, and 14 bases stayed unmatched. The CDR3 runs to 16 residues. Germline V lookup: CDR1 SGHNT, CDR2 YYREEE (reference sequence). The DNA for the CDR3 is TGTGCCAGCAGCTTGGGGGACAGGTCTCTGGAAGGAGGCATATATTTT. Protein sequence: CASSLGDRSLEGGIYF.

This sequence joins TRBV14 and TRBJ1-2, with TRBD1 as a possible D gene (5 bases). There are 17 residues in the CDR3. Trimming removed 4 bases from V and 5 bases from J, with 23 bases in between. Germline V lookup: CDR1 SGHDN, CDR2 FVKESK. CDR3 sequence (DNA): TGTGCCAGCAGCCCTGGGGCCTCCGCGTTCAACTTATATGGCTACACCTTC. Residues: CASSPGASAFNLYGYTF. The full variable domain, rest sourced from reference TRBV14 and TRBJ1-2, is EAGVTQFPSHSVIEKGQTVTLRCDPISGHDNLYWYRRVMGKEIKFLLHFVKESKQDESGMPNNRFLAERTGGTYSTLKVQPAELEDSGVYFCASSPGASAFNLYGYTFGSGTRLTVV.

This clone was seen a handful of times. The V call is TRBV7-3, the J call TRBJ2-7, with D perhaps matching TRBD2 (5 bases). The ends were cut back, 5 bases at V and 4 bases at J, with 15 bases in the middle. CDR3 length: 14 amino acids. Germline CDR1 reads SGHTA; CDR2 reads FQGTGA. As DNA, the CDR3 is TGTGCCAGCAGCCAGGACGGTTCGGGGTACGAGCAGTACTTC. This translates into CASSQDGSGYEQYF.

This clone was picked up one time. The genes are TRBV2 and TRBJ2-3; D is possibly TRBD1 (5 bases). The V gene's germline CDR1 is SNHLY and CDR2 FYNNEI. CDR3 length: 15 residues. V was cut by 5 bases and J by 4 bases, with 16 bases left in between. The CDR3 loop reads CASSILRGSADTQYF. The CDR3 DNA is TGTGCCAGCAGTATACTAAGGGGATCGGCAGATACGCAGTATTTT.

The rearrangement joins TRBV5-6 to TRBJ1-2; D unclear. V gave up 5 bases and J gave up 6 bases, with 11 bases separating them. Germline loops: CDR1 SGHDT, CDR2 YYEEEE. The CDR3 is 12 amino acids. The CDR3 region is CASRTTGNGYTF. The CDR3 DNA follows: TGTGCCAGCAGGACGACGGGAAATGGCTACACCTTC.

This clone was observed once. The V call is TRBV7-3, the J call TRBJ2-2, with 7 bases that match TRBD1. V shed 4 bases and J 2 bases; nucleotides not matched to a gene: 4. The CDR3 has 15 amino acids. Germline V gene data show CDR1 as SGHTA and CDR2 as FQGTGA. This CDR3 is CASSWGQINTGELFF. CDR3 in DNA: TGTGCCAGCAGCTGGGGACAGATAAACACCGGGGAGCTGTTTTTT. Filled out from reference TRBV7-3 and TRBJ2-2, the complete variable domain reads GAGVSQTPSNKVTEKGKYVELRCDPISGHTALYWYRQSLGQGPEFLIYFQGTGAADDSGLPNDRFFAVRPEGSVSTLKIQRTERGDSAVYLCASSWGQINTGELFFGEGSRLTVL.

The sample holds one count of this clone. The genes are TRBV10-3 and TRBJ2-2, with D possibly being TRBD2 (5 bases). The V and J ends lost 6 bases and 4 bases respectively, with 12 bases between them. This CDR3 has 14 amino acids. Germline-derived CDR1 and CDR2 are ENHRY and SYGVKD. DNA for the CDR3: TGTGCCATCAGCCAGACTACCTTCACCGGGGAGCTGTTTTTT. Translation: CAISQTTFTGELFF.

The chain employs TRBV25-1 and TRBJ2-5, with TRBD1 identical over 12 bases. Per the germline V gene, CDR1 is MGHDK and CDR2 is SYGVNS. The CDR3 runs to 16 residues. The V segment lost 10 bases and the J segment 5 bases; nucleotides outside the gene matches: 14. The CDR3 DNA sequence: TGTGCCACCAATCTTCCGGGACAGGGGGCCGAGGAGACCCAGTACTTC. Its translation is CATNLPGQGAEETQYF.

This clone has just a few counts. The V and J genes are TRBV7-9 and TRBJ1-6; no firm D call. Germline CDR1 SEHNR, CDR2 FQNEAQ (reference sequence). V shed 1 base and J shed 9 bases, with 4 bases lying between them. There are 12 residues in the CDR3. The CDR3 nucleotides read TGTGCCAGCAGCTTAGACACTTCACCCCTCCACTTT. Translation: CASSLDTSPLHF.

The chain has TRBV5-1 and TRBJ2-1; TRBD1 matches at 8 bases. The J segment lost 2 bases and the V segment lost 4 bases, leaving 5 bases of the junction unmatched. This CDR3 is 15 amino acids long. CDR1 and CDR2 from the germline V gene are SGHRS and YFSETQ. This CDR3 is CASSPGQGAYNEQFF. CDR3 bases: TGCGCCAGCAGCCCCGGACAGGGAGCCTACAATGAGCAGTTCTTC.

The genes are TRBV7-2 and TRBJ2-1; D perhaps matches TRBD1 (5 bases). CDR3 length equals 17 residues. Per germline, CDR1 SGHTA and CDR2 FQGNSA. The ends were cut back, 2 bases at V and 2 bases at J, with 16 bases in the middle. The CDR3 is CASSLSLGPRAYNEQFF. CDR3 sequence (DNA): TGTGCCAGCAGCTTATCACTGGGGCCCCGAGCCTACAATGAGCAGTTCTTC.

This rearrangement joins TRBV18 to TRBJ1-2; 9 nucleotides match TRBD1. Germline trimming cut 5 bases from V and 14 bases from J; bases unmatched to any gene: 15. The CDR3 is made up of 14 amino acids. The germline gives CDR1 KGHSH, CDR2 LQKENI. The CDR3 DNA reads as TGTGCCAGCTCATCCGGGACAGGGACCGTTACGGAAACCTTC. As protein: CASSSGTGTVTETF. Looking up the rest from reference TRBV18 and TRBJ1-2 gives the full variable domain: NAGVMQNPRHLVRRRGQEARLRCSPMKGHSHVYWYRQLPEEGLKFMVYLQKENIIDESGMPKERFSAEFPKEGPSILRIQQVVRGDSAAYFCASSSGTGTVTETFGSGTRLTVV.

This rearrangement joins TRBV14 to TRBJ2-3; 10 bases are shared with TRBD2. Germline lookup yields CDR1 SGHDN and CDR2 FVKESK. The CDR3 is 15 amino acids. The trim removed 0 bases at V and 3 bases at J, leaving 0 bases unmatched. CDR3 sequence (DNA): TGTGCCAGCAGCCAAGAACTAGCGGGGACAGATACGCAGTATTTT. Translation: CASSQELAGTDTQYF.

The chain uses TRBV2 and TRBJ2-5, with D unclear. The germline gives CDR1 SNHLY, CDR2 FYNNEI. V lost 5 bases and J lost 2, with 9 bases in between. The CDR3 has 13 residues. The CDR3 spells CASSRNLQETQYF. The CDR3 bases are TGTGCCAGCAGTAGAAACCTACAAGAGACCCAGTACTTC.

V usage is TRBV4-1 and J usage is TRBJ2-1; D perhaps matches TRBD1 (5 bases). In germline, CDR1 is MGHRA, CDR2 YSYEKL. This CDR3 has 13 residues. V shed 1 base and J shed 7 bases, with 8 bases lying between them. CDR3 DNA: TGCGCCAGCAGCCAAGGGACATTGAATGAGCAGTTCTTC. Translating gives CASSQGTLNEQFF.

V is TRBV19 and J is TRBJ1-6; D gene uncertain. There are 12 residues in the CDR3. V lost 1 base, J lost 8 bases, and 3 bases lay in between. The germline V gene encodes CDR1 LNHDA and CDR2 SQIVND (reference sequence). The CDR3 DNA is TGTGCCAGTAGTATAGTCGATTCACCCCTCCACTTT. This sequence encodes CASSIVDSPLHF.

This clone is a singleton in its sample. The CDR3 reads CASSLAATGSPAYEQYF. The CDR3 coding sequence is TGTGCCAGCAGCTTAGCGGCTACAGGGTCCCCTGCCTACGAGCAGTACTTC. V is TRBV7-8 and J is TRBJ2-7; D is perhaps TRBD1 (6 bases). Germline CDR1 SGHVS, CDR2 FQNEAQ. V lost 0 bases, J lost 2 bases, and 17 bases lay in between. The CDR3 has 17 residues. The full variable domain, in which reference TRBV7-8 and TRBJ2-7 provide the parts outside the CDR3, is GAGVSQSPRYKVAKRGQDVALRCDPISGHVSLFWYQQALGQGPEFLTYFQNEAQLDKSGLPSDRFFAERPEGSVSTLKIQRTQQEDSAVYLCASSLAATGSPAYEQYFGPGTRLTVT.

The J gene is TRBJ2-4, the V gene TRBV7-2, with D maybe TRBD1 (6 bases). The V end lost 1 base, the J end lost 12 bases, and 13 bases lay between the germline ends. Germline values: CDR1 SGHTA, CDR2 FQGNSA. This CDR3 has 13 residues. The CDR3: CASSLGGLGSQYF. As DNA, the CDR3 is TGTGCCAGCAGCTTAGGGGGGCTGGGCAGTCAGTACTTC. The whole variable domain, filled in from reference TRBV7-2 and TRBJ2-4, reads GAGVSQSPSNKVTEKGKDVELRCDPISGHTALYWYRQSLGQGLEFLIYFQGNSAPDKSGLPSDRFSAERTGGSVSTLTIQRTQQEDSAVYLCASSLGGLGSQYFGAGTRLSVL.

V and J are TRBV9 and TRBJ1-6; maybe TRBD1 (5 bases). V was trimmed by 0 bases and J by 2 bases, leaving 9 bases between them. This CDR3 comprises 16 residues. CDR1 is SGDLS, CDR2 YYNGEE, per germline. Here the CDR3 reads CASSVGGRPYNSPLHF. DNA for the CDR3: TGTGCCAGCAGCGTAGGGGGCAGACCCTATAATTCACCCCTCCACTTT.